The 19 T cell receptor beta chains in this list originate from one sample, sequenced in a study of blood T cell repertoires in COVID-19. This table comes from immunoSEQ multiplex PCR, and its TCRdb copy is limited to in-frame clones, with some not included. Among fewer than 60,000 clones listed, around 87% were seen once. Sample: peripheral blood. The receptors stem from an older woman with COVID-19, enrolled during active disease.

The rearrangement joins TRBV9 to TRBJ2-7; TRBD2 agrees at 12 bases. V was pared by 4 bases and J by 6 bases, with 5 bases of the junction left unmatched. The CDR3 totals 14 residues. Germline loops: CDR1 SGDLS, CDR2 YYNGEE. The CDR3 here is CASSSILAGGEQYF. The CDR3 nucleotides read TGTGCCAGCAGCTCAATACTAGCGGGAGGCGAGCAGTACTTC.

The chain uses TRBV28 and TRBJ1-3, with a tentative D call TRBD1 (5 bases). The CDR3 spans 15 residues. The V and J ends lost 5 bases and 0 bases respectively, with 11 bases between them. Germline CDR1 is MDHEN and CDR2 is SYDVKM. The CDR3 loop is CASSRLQDSGNTIYF. In nucleotides, the CDR3 is TGTGCCAGCAGTCGATTACAGGACTCTGGAAACACCATATATTTT.

This sequence joins TRBV7-9 and TRBJ2-7; D is perhaps TRBD1 (6 bases). The CDR3 totals 14 residues. Looked up from germline, CDR1 is SEHNR and CDR2 is FQNEAQ (reference sequence). V was trimmed by 5 bases and J by 11 bases, leaving 22 bases between them. CDR3 loop: CASSLDGTTLDEYF. CDR3 DNA: TGTGCCAGCAGCCTTGACGGGACAACTCTAGACGAGTACTTC.

J is TRBJ1-4 and V is TRBV29-1; 8 bases are shared with TRBD1. Looked up from germline, CDR1 is SQVTM and CDR2 is ANQGSEA. The CDR3 loop spans 13 amino acids. Losses at the gene ends were 7 bases for V and 4 bases for J; bases not matched to a gene: 5. CDR3: CSGQGAINEKLFF. The CDR3 DNA sequence: TGCAGCGGCCAGGGGGCGATTAATGAAAAACTGTTTTTT.

This clone has only one observation. This chain connects TRBV28 to TRBJ1-1; 7 bases map to TRBD1. There are 12 residues in the CDR3. Germline CDR1 reads MDHEN; CDR2 reads SYDVKM. V trimming: 6 bases; J trimming: 8 bases; junction bases outside the gene matches: 6. CDR3 residues: CASSFGTAEAFF. The CDR3 coding sequence is TGTGCCAGCAGCTTCGGGACAGCAGAAGCTTTCTTT.

The rearrangement joins TRBV6-6 to TRBJ2-7, with TRBD2 matching over 9 bases. The V gene end was trimmed by 0 bases and the J gene end by 1 base; junction bases not matched to a gene: 4. CDR1 and CDR2 from the germline V gene are MNHNY and SVGAGI (reference sequence). The CDR3 consists of 16 residues. The CDR3 bases are TGTGCCAGCAGTTACTCGAGACTAGCGGATTCCTACGAGCAGTACTTC. As protein: CASSYSRLADSYEQYF.

The chain carries TRBV6-5 and TRBJ2-7; the match to TRBD1 covers 9 bases. The junction had 4 bases not matched to a gene; V was cut back by 6 bases and J by 4 bases. The CDR3 sequence is 13 residues long. CDR1 is MNHEY and CDR2 is SVGAGI in the germline V gene. The CDR3: CASRKQGAYEQYF. The CDR3 DNA is TGTGCCAGCAGAAAACAGGGGGCGTACGAGCAGTACTTC.

The rearrangement links TRBV18 to TRBJ2-1, with 12 bases matching TRBD1. Trimming took 0 bases from V and 9 from J; bases not matched to a gene: 6. Germline-derived CDR1 and CDR2 are KGHSH and LQKENI. The CDR3 length is 16 residues. The CDR3 region has the DNA TGTGCCAGCTCACCACCGGGACAGGGGGCACGGGGTGAGCAGTTCTTC. As protein: CASSPPGQGARGEQFF.

The chain is built from TRBV6-5 and TRBJ1-3; D may be TRBD1 (6 bases). Looked up from germline, CDR1 is MNHEY and CDR2 is SVGAGI. Trimming stripped 0 bases from V and 4 bases from J, with 13 bases between. The CDR3 spans 16 residues. CDR3 sequence (DNA): TGTGCCAGCAGTTACTCGGGGCCTACAGGGGGAAACACCATATATTTT. It yields the protein CASSYSGPTGGNTIYF.

As concerns this clone: The germline gene is not matched at one end of the junction; a read error may be the cause. The chain is built from TRBV7-7 and TRBJ2-2, with D possibly being TRBD2 (6 bases). Germline V gives CDR1 SSHAT, CDR2 FNYEAQ (reference sequence). The CDR3 covers 16 residues. The CDR3 bases are TGTGCTAGCAGCTGGTTAGCGGACACGAACACCGGGGAGCTGTTTTTT. It translates to CASSWLADTNTGELFF.

CDR3 region: CASSRAYEQYF. CDR3 bases: TGTGCCAGCAGCAGGGCCTACGAGCAGTACTTC. The gene calls are TRBV2 and TRBJ2-7, with a possible D match to TRBD1 (5 bases). Trimming took off 6 bases at V and 2 bases at J, with 5 bases between the two ends. Per germline, CDR1 SNHLY and CDR2 FYNNEI. CDR3 length equals 11 residues.

The V and J genes are TRBV19 and TRBJ2-5; the match to TRBD2 covers 12 bases. From germline, CDR1 is LNHDA and CDR2 SQIVND (reference sequence). This CDR3 is 18 amino acids long. V was pared by 4 bases and J by 4 bases, with 13 bases of the junction left unmatched. CDR3 DNA: TGTGCCAGTAGTAGAACAGCACGGACTAGCGGGAATCCAGAGACCCAGTACTTC. Translated, it gives CASSRTARTSGNPETQYF.

This clone was seen only once. The chain carries TRBV28 and TRBJ1-6, with D possibly being TRBD1 (6 bases). CDR3 length: 13 residues. Germline CDR1 MDHEN, CDR2 SYDVKM. Trimming left V 5 bases short and J 6 bases short, with 8 bases between. CDR3 sequence (DNA): TGTGCCAGCAGTACCAGGGGTAATTCACCCCTCCACTTT. It codes for CASSTRGNSPLHF.

This clone turned up a few times. The V gene is TRBV9, the J gene TRBJ2-1; 12 nucleotides agree with TRBD2. After removal of 4 bases from V and 7 bases from J, the junction contained 9 bases not matched to a gene. Germline V CDR1 and CDR2: SGDLS, YYNGEE. CDR3 length: 16 amino acids. In DNA form, the CDR3 reads TGTGCCAGCAGCTCAAGGACTAGCGGGACCAAGAATGAGCAGTTCTTC. Encoded protein: CASSSRTSGTKNEQFF.

This clone was recorded only once. V usage is TRBV5-4 and J usage is TRBJ2-1, with 7 bases aligning to TRBD2. The CDR3 length is 16 residues. Trimming removed 0 bases from V and 2 bases from J; junction bases left unmatched: 5. Germline V CDR1 and CDR2: SGHNT, YYREEE (reference sequence). CDR3 DNA sequence: TGTGCCAGCAGCTTGGCCGGCGGGAGAGCCTACAATGAGCAGTTCTTC. As protein: CASSLAGGRAYNEQFF.

The chain links TRBV7-2 to TRBJ1-2; D is ambiguous. V lost 0 bases and J lost 8, with 10 bases in between. Germline CDR1 SGHTA, CDR2 FQGNSA. The CDR3 extends over 13 amino acids. The CDR3 DNA reads as TGTGCCAGCAGCTTAGCCAGGATTCAAGGCTACACCTTC. It translates to CASSLARIQGYTF.

The chain uses TRBV27 and TRBJ2-1; a possible D gene is TRBD1 (7 bases). Per germline, CDR1 MNHEY and CDR2 SMNVEV (reference sequence). V was trimmed by 6 bases and J by 7 bases, leaving 19 bases between them. The CDR3 totals 15 residues. CDR3 protein: CASRRQGGTGNEQFF. In DNA, the CDR3 is TGTGCCAGCAGAAGACAGGGAGGAACTGGGAATGAGCAGTTCTTC.

The J gene is TRBJ2-1, the V gene TRBV7-3; 9 nucleotides align to TRBD2. From germline, CDR1 is SGHTA and CDR2 FQGTGA. The J segment lost 7 bases and the V segment lost 5 bases, leaving 9 bases of the junction unmatched. The CDR3 spans 15 residues. The CDR3 sequence: CASSPSGAFENEQFF. CDR3 sequence (DNA): TGTGCCAGCAGCCCTAGCGGGGCCTTCGAAAATGAGCAGTTCTTC.

The V call is TRBV5-6, the J call TRBJ1-3, with 7 bases identical to TRBD1. J gave up 6 bases and V 4 bases, and 13 bases lay outside the gene matches. Germline V gene lookup returns CDR1 SGHDT and CDR2 YYEEEE. The CDR3 extends over 16 amino acids. CDR3 region: CASSRNRGGVVNTIYF. The CDR3, as DNA: TGTGCCAGCAGCCGAAACAGGGGTGGGGTCGTAAACACCATATATTTT.